This T cell receptor beta chain originates from a study of technical replicates of blood from several donors (dated 2017 in TCRdb). Regarding this clone: It has no known antigen specificity. There are no base qualities to consult, and no much larger clone falls within one base.

Receptor libraries were prepared by the immunoSEQ multiplex PCR assay. In TCRdb, the immuneACCESS table is reduced to in-frame sequences with V and J assigned. These tables do not hold every clone; where another copy was compared, an unresolved V gene accounts for under half, and the others remain unexplained. Present in this sample are roughly 40,000 clones, over 95% of which were seen just once. Of the sample, 0.37% is held by the ten largest clones. In the germline V gene (reference sequence), CDR1 corresponds to LNHNV and CDR2 to YYDKDF. At the junction V is shortened by 3 bases and J by 4 bases, with 10 bases in between. The CDR3 starts with the cysteine, ends with the phenylalanine, and has 13 residues. The only DNA kept is the CDR3, 39 bases in frame from the first base.

The V and J segments used are TRBV15 and TRBJ2-7; the D gene cannot be named for sure. The TCR originated in a human donor in good health. Sequencing was carried out using T cells isolated from PBMCs. The CDR3 reads CATSRPDTYEQYF. The sequenced DNA is TGTGCCACCAGCAGGCCCGACACTTACGAGCAGTACTTC.